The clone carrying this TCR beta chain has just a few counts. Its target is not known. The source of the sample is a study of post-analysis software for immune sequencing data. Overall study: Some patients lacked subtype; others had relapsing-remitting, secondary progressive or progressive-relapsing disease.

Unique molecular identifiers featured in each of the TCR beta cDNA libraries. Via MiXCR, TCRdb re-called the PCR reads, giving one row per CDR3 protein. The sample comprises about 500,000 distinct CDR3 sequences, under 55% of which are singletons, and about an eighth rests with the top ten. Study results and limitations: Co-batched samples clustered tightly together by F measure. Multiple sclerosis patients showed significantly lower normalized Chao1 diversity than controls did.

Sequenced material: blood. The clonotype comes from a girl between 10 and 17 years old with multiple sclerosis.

CDR3 region: CASSSGLASENIQYF. The DNA for the CDR3 is TGCGCCAGCAGCTCAGGCTTAGCGTCCGAAAACATTCAGTACTTC. V and J are TRBV5-1 and TRBJ2-4, with a weak D call TRBD2 (5 bases). CDR1 is SGHRS, CDR2 YFSETQ, per germline. This CDR3 is built from 15 residues. The V gene lost 3 bases and the J gene lost 5 bases, with 15 bases spanning the gap.